A single sample gave rise to the 3 T cell receptor beta chains below, sequenced in a study of T-cell memory formation after mild COVID-19. One entry per CDR3 protein results from TCRdb running MiXCR on the 5' RACE reads. The repertoire has about 150,000 distinct CDR3 sequences, approximately 14% of them found once; the top ten carry roughly 13%. The sequenced sample was PBMCs or a T cell subset sorted from them (not recorded which). Every receptor here comes from an adult woman who had mild COVID-19 (a few samples of this study predate the infection). Cell type and time point are not known.

This clonotype was observed a few times. The CDR3 DNA reads as TGTGCCAGCACAGAAGAACGCAGGGGCCAAGAGACCCAGTACTTC. It codes for CASTEERRGQETQYF. The chain has TRBV5-4 and TRBJ2-5, with a possible D match to TRBD1 (6 bases). The germline V and J ends were trimmed by 6 bases and 1 base, with 16 bases remaining between them. From germline, CDR1 is SGHNT and CDR2 YYREEE (reference sequence). The CDR3 covers 15 residues.

V and J are TRBV29-1 and TRBJ2-7, with TRBD1 matching 9 bases. Unmatched junction bases numbered 9, after V lost 4 bases and J lost 5 bases. The length of the CDR3 is 14 residues. CDR1 SQVTM and CDR2 ANQGSEA come from the germline V gene. Written as DNA, the CDR3 is TGCAGCGTTGCTTGGGGGACAGGGAAGGACGAGCAGTACTTC. It codes for CSVAWGTGKDEQYF.

The CDR3 coding sequence is TGTGCCAGCAGGTCCTCAGGGGAGCGCACAGATACGCAGTATTTT. Its protein is CASRSSGERTDTQYF. V and J are TRBV6-2 or TRBV6-3 and TRBJ2-3; D possibly corresponds to TRBD1 (6 bases). This CDR3 has 15 residues. The germline V gene encodes CDR1 MNHEY and CDR2 SVGEGT. The V end lost 6 bases, the J end lost 1 base, and 14 bases lay between the germline ends.